Given below is one T cell receptor (beta chain) in context. As yet, its antigen is unknown. The CDR3 is 14 amino acids. The germline gives CDR1 DFQATT, CDR2 SNEGSKA (reference sequence). The data were taken from a study of CXCR3-negative and CXCR3-positive naive CD8 T cells. Overall study context: Every library held about 1.5 +/- 0.3 million TRB reads, and the total came to roughly 140 million.

With UMI labels, 5' RACE was used to prepare the TRB cDNA libraries. TCRdb reprocessed the 5' RACE reads; each CDR3 protein has one entry and no DNA is given. This listing includes 150,000 or so distinct CDR3 sequences. Overall study results and limits: Memory CD8+ cells had much lower diversity, and both naive subsets had comparably high diversity. Memory cells showed distinct TRBV-TRBJ patterns, while the two naive subsets matched.

This clonotype was obtained from a human donor in good health. Some clones in this sample may be carry-over from other donors' samples. The chain carries TRBV20-1 and TRBJ2-2; lacking DNA, the TRBD1 call made by TCRdb goes unchecked. Material for sequencing was naive CXCR3- CD8+ T cells from blood. Subset defined: CD45RO-CCR7+CD27+CD95- naive CD8+ T cells lacking CXCR3 (TNR3-). The CDR3 here is CSARDGADTGELFF.